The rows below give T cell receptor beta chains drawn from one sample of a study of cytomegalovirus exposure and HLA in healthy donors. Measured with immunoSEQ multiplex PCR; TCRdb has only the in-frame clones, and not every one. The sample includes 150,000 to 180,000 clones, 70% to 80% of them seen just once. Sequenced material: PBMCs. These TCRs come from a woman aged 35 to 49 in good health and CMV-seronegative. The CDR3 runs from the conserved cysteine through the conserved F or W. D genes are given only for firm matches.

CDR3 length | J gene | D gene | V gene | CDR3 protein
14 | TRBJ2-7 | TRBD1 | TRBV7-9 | CASSLTGQGTEQYF
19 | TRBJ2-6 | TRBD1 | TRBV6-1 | CASSGPGDRGSSGANVLTF
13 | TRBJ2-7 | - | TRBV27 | CASSLADTYEQYF
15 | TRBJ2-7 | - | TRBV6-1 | CASSSPAGPIYEQYF
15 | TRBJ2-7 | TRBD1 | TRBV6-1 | CASSRAGTDSYEQYF
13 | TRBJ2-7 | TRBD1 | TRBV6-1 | CASSEIRDRRPYF
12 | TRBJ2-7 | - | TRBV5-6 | CASSLEHHEQYF
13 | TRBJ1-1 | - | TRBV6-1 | CASSDEEYREAFF
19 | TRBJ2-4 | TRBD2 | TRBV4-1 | CASSQGTSGGNFGKNIQYF
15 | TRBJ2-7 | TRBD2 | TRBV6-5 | CASSTPASGSYEQYF
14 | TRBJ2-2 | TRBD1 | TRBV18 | CASSRQGTDGELFF
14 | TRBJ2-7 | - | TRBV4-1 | CASSQEGRVYEQYF
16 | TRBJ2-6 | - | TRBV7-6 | CASSLDRSSGANVLTF
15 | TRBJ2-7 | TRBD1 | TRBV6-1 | CASSESQGESYEQYF
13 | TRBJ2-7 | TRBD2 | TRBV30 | CAWSRGREREQYF
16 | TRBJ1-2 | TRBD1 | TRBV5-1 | CASSLGRDRVNYGYTF
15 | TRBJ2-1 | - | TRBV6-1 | CASREGAALYNEQFF
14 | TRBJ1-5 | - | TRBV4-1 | CASSQIQENQPQHF
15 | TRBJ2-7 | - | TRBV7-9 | CASSSPLTGVLEQYF
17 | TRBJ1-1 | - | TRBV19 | CASRLGRVGIGGTEAFF
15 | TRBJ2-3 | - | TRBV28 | CASSAGTLTTDTQYF
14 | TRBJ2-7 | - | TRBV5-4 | CASSLGPFGAEQYF
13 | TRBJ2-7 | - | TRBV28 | CASSPSPAYEQYF
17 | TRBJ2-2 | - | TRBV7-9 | CASSSERTTLNTGELFF
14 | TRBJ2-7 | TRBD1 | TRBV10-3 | CAISGSGGSYEQYF
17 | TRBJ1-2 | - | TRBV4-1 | CASAEEGRFDRSYGYTF
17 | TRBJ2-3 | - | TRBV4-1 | CASSQDRTGSATDTQYF
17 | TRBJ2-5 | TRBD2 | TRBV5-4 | CASRTRLAGGPGETQYF
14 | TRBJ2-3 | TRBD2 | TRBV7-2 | CASWRGRGADTQYF
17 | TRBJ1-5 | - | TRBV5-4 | CASSLYDAQGGNQPQHF